The clone carrying this TCR beta chain was detected only once. The repertoire was sequenced with immunoSEQ multiplex PCR; TCRdb's copy has only in-frame clones and lacks some. The sample holds roughly 99,000 clones; roughly 92% are singletons and the top ten take around 8.6%. Trimming removed 4 bases at V and 7 bases at J, with 16 bases between. Germline V CDR1 and CDR2: SEHNR, FQNEAQ (reference sequence). CDR3 length: 15 residues. This entry belongs to a study of T cell responses to AZD1222 COVID-19 vaccine. The rearrangement links TRBV7-9 to TRBJ1-4; TRBD1 might be the D (5 bases). This receptor was obtained from an adult who received the AZD1222 COVID-19 vaccine. Source: peripheral blood, taken 28 days after the second AZD1222 dose. The CDR3 region is CASSYRGPSGEKLFF. Written as DNA, the CDR3 is TGTGCCAGCAGCTACCGGGGCCCATCGGGTGAAAAACTGTTTTTT.